The 13 T cell receptor beta chains in this list originate from one sample, sequenced in a study of T cells after yellow fever vaccination. TCRdb independently ran MiXCR on the 5' RACE reads; one entry per CDR3 protein. The sample shows roughly 340,000 distinct CDR3 sequences, roughly 4% of them seen only once. The material was PBMCs, obtained 5 days after the yellow fever booster vaccination. Receptor source: a man aged 18 to 35 who received the YFV17D yellow fever vaccine.

This clonotype has at least ten counts. This rearrangement joins TRBV7-9 to TRBJ1-6; D unclear. Germline CDR1 is SEHNR and CDR2 is FQNEAQ (reference sequence). The V and J ends lost 3 bases and 6 bases respectively, with 3 bases between them. This CDR3 comprises 12 residues. CDR3 loop: CASSLGNSPLHF. The DNA of the CDR3 is TGTGCCAGCAGCTTGGGTAATTCACCCCTCCACTTT.

About this clonotype itself: The CDR3 ends on some other residue instead of the conserved phenylalanine or tryptophan, so this is likely a read error. The chain couples TRBV2 to TRBJ2-7; no reliable D call. Germline V gives CDR1 SNHLY, CDR2 FYNNEI. Trimming removed 6 bases at V and 0 bases at J, with 6 bases between. There are 12 residues in the CDR3. For the CDR3, the DNA is TGTGCCAGCAGCCCCGTCTCCTACGAGCAGTACGCC. Translated: CASSPVSYEQYA.

This clonotype has a handful of counts. The rearrangement links TRBV7-2 to TRBJ2-5, with 7 bases that match TRBD1. V shed 2 bases, J shed 0 bases, and the junction held 3 bases outside the gene matches. Germline CDR1 is SGHTA and CDR2 is FQGNSA. The CDR3 runs to 15 residues. In nucleotides, the CDR3 is TGTGCCAGCAGCTTACAGGGGACAGACCAAGAGACCCAGTACTTC. Amino acids: CASSLQGTDQETQYF.

The gene calls are TRBV28 and TRBJ1-2; 8 nucleotides line up with TRBD1. CDR3 length: 15 amino acids. J lost 5 bases, V lost 7 bases, and 12 bases had no gene match. Germline V gene sequence: CDR1 MDHEN, CDR2 SYDVKM. CDR3 sequence: CASKLQGALEYGYTF. In nucleotides, the CDR3 is TGTGCCAGCAAATTGCAGGGGGCGCTCGAATATGGCTACACCTTC.

Only a few counts were recorded for this clonotype. This chain uses TRBV7-2 with TRBJ1-1; 7 nucleotides line up with TRBD1. Germline trimming cut 5 bases from V and 5 bases from J; bases unmatched to any gene: 17. The CDR3 extends over 17 amino acids. Per the germline V gene, CDR1 is SGHTA and CDR2 is FQGNSA. The CDR3 DNA follows: TGTGCCAGCAGCCCGCGGACAGGACGTTTAGTGGGGACTGAAGCTTTCTTT. This encodes CASSPRTGRLVGTEAFF.

This clonotype appeared many times. V gene TRBV20-1 combines with J gene TRBJ2-1; maybe TRBD2 (7 bases). The V end lost 7 bases, the J end lost 6 bases, and 13 bases lay between the germline ends. The CDR3 loop spans 12 amino acids. Germline CDR1 DFQATT, CDR2 SNEGSKA (reference sequence). The CDR3 reads CSGRRGRNEQFF. The CDR3 DNA is TGCAGTGGGCGGCGGGGGCGCAATGAGCAGTTCTTC.

This clonotype turned up a few times. The rearrangement joins TRBV12-3 or TRBV12-4 to TRBJ2-2; 13 bases are a match to TRBD2. The CDR3 sequence is 20 residues long. The V and J ends lost 5 bases and 7 bases, in that order; junction bases with no gene match: 19. CDR3 protein: CASSVRLAGGANTKNGELFF. In DNA, the CDR3 is TGTGCCAGCAGTGTACGACTAGCGGGGGGAGCCAATACCAAAAACGGGGAGCTGTTTTTT.

The chain has TRBV7-2 and TRBJ2-7; 7 nucleotides match TRBD1. CDR1 and CDR2 (germline): SGHTA, FQGNSA. V shed 5 bases, J shed 3 bases, and the junction held 10 bases outside the gene matches. There are 15 residues in the CDR3. In DNA, the CDR3 is TGTGCCAGCAGCCTACATCCGGGACAGTTCTACGAGCAGTACTTC. It specifies CASSLHPGQFYEQYF.

The sample holds many counts of this clonotype. This chain joins TRBV7-6 and TRBJ2-1, with 7 bases aligning to TRBD2. This CDR3 has 14 residues. Germline lookup yields CDR1 SGHVS and CDR2 FNYEAQ. Trimming at V came to 3 bases and at J to 7 bases, leaving 6 bases not matched to a gene. CDR3 loop: CASSLGGGFNEQFF. The CDR3 DNA reads as TGTGCCAGCAGCTTGGGCGGGGGATTTAATGAGCAGTTCTTC. The variable domain in full, completed from reference TRBV7-6 and TRBJ2-1, reads GAGVSQSPRYKVTKRGQDVALRCDPISGHVSLYWYRQALGQGPEFLTYFNYEAQQDKSGLPNDRFSAERPEGSISTLTIQRTEQRDSAMYRCASSLGGGFNEQFFGPGTRLTVL.

This clonotype was found a few times. This rearrangement joins TRBV12-3 or TRBV12-4 to TRBJ1-2; 8 positions agree with TRBD1. The CDR3 spans 13 residues. The V and J ends lost 7 bases and 5 bases, in that order; junction bases with no gene match: 6. This CDR3 is CASIKTGVYGYTF. The CDR3 DNA reads TGTGCCAGCATCAAGACAGGGGTTTATGGCTACACCTTC.

The V gene is TRBV5-4, the J gene TRBJ2-3; 8 bases map to TRBD2. CDR3 length: 16 amino acids. Trimming at V came to 0 bases and at J to 6 bases, leaving 9 bases not matched to a gene. From germline, CDR1 is SGHNT and CDR2 YYREEE (reference sequence). The CDR3 coding sequence is TGTGCCAGCAGCTTGGGGGACGGGGGGGCCGTGGATACGCAGTATTTT. The encoded protein is CASSLGDGGAVDTQYF.

The chain links TRBV12-3 or TRBV12-4 to TRBJ1-4; D unclear. This CDR3 has 14 residues. V was shortened by 5 bases and J by 0 bases, with 7 bases between the two germline ends. As DNA, the CDR3 is TGTGCCAGCAGTGTGGCCGCAACTAATGAAAAACTGTTTTTT. It codes for CASSVAATNEKLFF.

The chain joins TRBV4-3 to TRBJ2-1; D might be TRBD2 (5 bases). The CDR3 has 15 amino acids. Germline CDR1 LGHNA, CDR2 YSLEER. V was pared by 6 bases and J by 5 bases, with 17 bases between. The CDR3 DNA reads TGCGCCAGCAGACCTGTCCCCGGGATCAACAATGAGCAGTTCTTC. Its protein is CASRPVPGINNEQFF.